This T cell receptor (beta chain) is from a study of cytomegalovirus exposure and HLA in healthy donors. Regarding the study as a whole: Published work reported that the classifier diagnosed cytomegalovirus status with high specificity and sensitivity. It was about 180 TCR beta chains that were listed as cytomegalovirus-associated.

Points on this clone: Its target is unknown.

This CDR3 spans 15 amino acids. Germline V gives CDR1 LGHNA, CDR2 YSLEER. With 1 base removed from V and 7 bases from J, the gap between germline ends came to 17 bases. PCR primers comprised 60 Vbeta and 13 Jbeta primers. Method: immunoSEQ multiplex PCR; TCRdb's copy keeps in-frame clones and lacks some. The table lists 150,000 to 200,000 clones, around 77% of them singletons. The source is a man in his 60s in good health and CMV-seronegative. This chain joins TRBV4-3 and TRBJ2-7; TRBD2 is a possible D gene (6 bases). The specimen was PBMCs. Here the CDR3 DNA reads TGCGCCAGCAGCCAAGGGACTACCATGGGGGAGGAGCAGTACTTC. Its translation is CASSQGTTMGEEQYF.